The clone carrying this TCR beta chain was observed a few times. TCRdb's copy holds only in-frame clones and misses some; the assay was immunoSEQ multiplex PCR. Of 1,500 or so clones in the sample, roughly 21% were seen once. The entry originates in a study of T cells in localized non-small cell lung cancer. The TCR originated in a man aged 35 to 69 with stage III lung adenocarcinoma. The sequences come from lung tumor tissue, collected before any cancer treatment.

The chain's CDR3 is CAISEYKENTEAFF. CDR3 nucleotide sequence: TGTGCCATCAGTGAGTACAAGGAGAACACTGAAGCTTTCTTT. The genes are TRBV10-3 and TRBJ1-1; unclear D gene. The germline V and J ends were trimmed by 1 base and 1 base, with 7 bases remaining between them. The CDR3 is 14 residues long. Germline loops: CDR1 ENHRY, CDR2 SYGVKD.